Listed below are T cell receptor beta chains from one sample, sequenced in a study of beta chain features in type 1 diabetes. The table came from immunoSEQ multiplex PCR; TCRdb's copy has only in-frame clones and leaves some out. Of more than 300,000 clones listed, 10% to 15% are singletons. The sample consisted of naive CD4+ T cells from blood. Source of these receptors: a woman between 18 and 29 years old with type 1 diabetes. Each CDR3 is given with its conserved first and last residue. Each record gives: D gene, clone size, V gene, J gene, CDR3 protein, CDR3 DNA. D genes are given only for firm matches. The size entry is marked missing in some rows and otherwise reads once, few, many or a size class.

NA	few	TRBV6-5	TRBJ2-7	CASSRINRDEQYF	TGTGCCAGCAGTCGTATTAACAGGGACGAGCAGTACTTC
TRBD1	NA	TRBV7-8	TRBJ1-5	CASSLGTGGGQPQHF	TGTGCCAGCAGCTTAGGGACAGGGGGCGGTCAGCCCCAGCATTTT
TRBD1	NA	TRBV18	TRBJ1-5	CASSPDRNQPQHF	TGTGCCAGCTCACCGGACAGGAATCAGCCCCAGCATTTT
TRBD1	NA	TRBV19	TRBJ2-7	CASSRTGSYEQYF	TGTGCCAGTAGTAGGACAGGGTCCTACGAGCAGTACTTC
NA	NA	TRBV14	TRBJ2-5	CASSQGLGETQYF	TGTGCCAGCAGCCAGGGACTCGGGGAGACCCAGTACTTC
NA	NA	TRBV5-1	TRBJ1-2	CASSLPGNYGYTF	TGCGCCAGCAGCCTACCAGGGAACTATGGCTACACCTTC
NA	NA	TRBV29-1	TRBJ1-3	CSGQGIENTIYF	TGCAGCGGGCAGGGGATCGAAAACACCATATATTTT
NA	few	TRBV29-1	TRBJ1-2	CSVEDATGRFRTYGYTF	TGCAGCGTTGAAGATGCAACAGGGCGCTTTCGGACCTATGGCTACACCTTC
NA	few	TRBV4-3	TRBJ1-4	CASSQGRGIWSEKLFF	TGCGCCAGCAGCCAAGGGAGGGGAATATGGAGTGAAAAACTGTTTTTT
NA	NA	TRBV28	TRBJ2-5	CASSLAGIETQYF	TGTGCCAGCAGTTTAGCGGGTATAGAGACCCAGTACTTC
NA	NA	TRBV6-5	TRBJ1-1	CASSLRTRGTEAFF	TGTGCCAGCAGCCTCAGGACCCGGGGCACTGAAGCTTTCTTT
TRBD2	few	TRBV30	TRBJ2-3	CAWSVAGKGTDTQYF	TGTGCCTGGAGTGTAGCGGGAAAGGGGACAGATACGCAGTATTTT
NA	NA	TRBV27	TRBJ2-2	CASRRRTEGTGELFF	TGTGCCAGCAGGAGACGGACAGAAGGAACCGGGGAGCTGTTTTTT
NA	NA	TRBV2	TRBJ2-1	CASSEISGQFF	TGTGCCAGCAGTGAAATATCCGGGCAGTTCTTC
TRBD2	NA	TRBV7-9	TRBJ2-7	CASSRGLAEEQYF	TGTGCCAGCAGCCGCGGACTAGCGGAGGAGCAGTACTTC
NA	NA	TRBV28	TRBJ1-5	CASSPEGDSNQPQHF	TGTGCCAGCAGTCCCGAAGGGGATAGCAATCAGCCCCAGCATTTT
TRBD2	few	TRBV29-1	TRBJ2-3	CSVGIEAGVGTGTDTQYF	TGCAGCGTTGGTATCGAAGCGGGAGTCGGGACGGGCACAGATACGCAGTATTTT
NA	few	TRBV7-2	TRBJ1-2	CASRTPMTVYYGYTF	TGTGCCAGCAGAACACCGATGACAGTCTACTATGGCTACACCTTC
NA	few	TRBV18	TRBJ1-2	CASSPAGVGGYTF	TGTGCCAGCTCACCAGCAGGGGTTGGTGGCTACACCTTC
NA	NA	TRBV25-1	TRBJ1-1	CASRETGWYTEAFF	TGTGCCAGCAGGGAAACAGGGTGGTACACTGAAGCTTTCTTT
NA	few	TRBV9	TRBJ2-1	CASSVAGYNEQFF	TGTGCCAGCAGCGTAGCGGGGTACAATGAGCAGTTCTTC
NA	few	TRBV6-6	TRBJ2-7	CASSPITGEQYF	TGTGCCAGCAGTCCAATAACAGGGGAGCAGTACTTC
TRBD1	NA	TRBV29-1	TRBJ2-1	CSVGGQGSYNEQFF	TGCAGCGTCGGGGGACAGGGGTCCTACAATGAGCAGTTCTTC
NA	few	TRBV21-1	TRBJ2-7	CASSKGCGVGDYEQYF	TGTGCCAGCAGCAAAGGCTGTGGGGTAGGGGACTACGAGCAGTACTTC
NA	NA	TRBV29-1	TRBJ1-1	CSAHRVQDTEAFF	TGCAGCGCTCACAGGGTACAGGACACTGAAGCTTTCTTT
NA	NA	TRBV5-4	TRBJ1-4	CASSRRGATNEKLFF	TGTGCCAGCAGCCGGAGGGGAGCAACTAATGAAAAACTGTTTTTT
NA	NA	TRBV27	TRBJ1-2	CASSSRQVGGYTF	TGTGCCAGCAGTTCCAGACAGGTTGGCGGCTACACCTTC
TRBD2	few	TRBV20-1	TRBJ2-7	CSAERGLLIYF	TGCAGTGCAGAGCGGGGCTTACTGATATACTTC
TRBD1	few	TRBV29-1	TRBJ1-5	CSVRTGGAGQPQHF	TGCAGCGTCCGGACAGGGGGCGCGGGTCAGCCCCAGCATTTT
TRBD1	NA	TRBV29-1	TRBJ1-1	CSVRTGTEAFF	TGCAGCGTTCGGACAGGCACTGAAGCTTTCTTT
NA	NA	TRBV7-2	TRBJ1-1	CASSPAALNTEAFF	TGTGCCAGCAGCCCGGCGGCCCTGAACACTGAAGCTTTCTTT
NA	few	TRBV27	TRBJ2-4	CASKSMGENIQYF	TGTGCCAGCAAGTCGATGGGCGAAAACATTCAGTACTTC
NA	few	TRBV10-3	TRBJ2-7	CAISGTTGSSYEQYF	TGTGCCATCAGTGGGACGACTGGGAGCTCCTACGAGCAGTACTTC
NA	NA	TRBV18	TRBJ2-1	CASSPMGGLDNEQFF	TGTGCCAGCTCACCAATGGGGGGTTTAGACAATGAGCAGTTCTTC
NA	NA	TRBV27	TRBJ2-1	CASSFRSRGGYNEQFF	TGTGCCAGCAGTTTTCGGTCGCGAGGAGGGTACAATGAGCAGTTCTTC
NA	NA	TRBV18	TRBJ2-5	CASSFGQKETQYF	TGTGCCAGCTCATTCGGACAGAAAGAGACCCAGTACTTC
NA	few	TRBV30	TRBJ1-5	CAWSAGSNQPQHF	TGTGCCTGGAGTGCGGGAAGCAATCAGCCCCAGCATTTT
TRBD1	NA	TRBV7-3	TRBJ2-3	CASSLGTGADTQYF	TGTGCCAGCAGCCTAGGGACAGGGGCAGATACGCAGTATTTT
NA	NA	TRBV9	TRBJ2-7	CASSPRGDIRGGLEQYF	TGTGCCAGCAGCCCCAGGGGGGATATACGGGGTGGCCTCGAGCAGTACTTC
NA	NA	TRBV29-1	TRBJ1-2	CIGLKGYTF	TGCATAGGACTGAAGGGCTACACCTTT
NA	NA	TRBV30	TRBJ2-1	CAWRGTTGSSYNEQFF	TGTGCCTGGAGGGGAACGACAGGCAGCTCCTACAATGAGCAGTTCTTC
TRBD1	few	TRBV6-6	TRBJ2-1	CASSYRDRGLGEQFF	TGTGCCAGCAGTTACCGTGACAGGGGGCTTGGTGAGCAGTTCTTC
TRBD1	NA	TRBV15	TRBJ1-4	CATSRDSFSGGNEKLFF	TGTGCCACCAGCAGAGATTCGTTTTCAGGGGGGAATGAAAAACTGTTTTTT
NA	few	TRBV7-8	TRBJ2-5	CASSLLASETQYF	TGTGCCAGCAGCTTACTAGCGTCGGAGACCCAGTACTTC
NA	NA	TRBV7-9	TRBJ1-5	CASSLGDSTNQPQHF	TGTGCCAGCAGCTTAGGGGACTCAACGAATCAGCCCCAGCATTTT
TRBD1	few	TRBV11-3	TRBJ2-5	CASSKRTGQETQYF	TGTGCCAGCAGCAAACGGACAGGGCAAGAGACCCAGTACTTC
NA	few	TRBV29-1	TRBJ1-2	CSVARRESFEGYTF	TGCAGCGTTGCCCGGAGGGAATCTTTCGAGGGCTACACCTTC
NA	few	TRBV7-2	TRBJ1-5	CASSLVQGSNQPQHF	TGTGCCAGCAGCTTAGTACAGGGAAGCAATCAGCCCCAGCATTTT
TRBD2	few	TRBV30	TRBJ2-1	CAWSPGTSIYNEQFF	TGTGCCTGGAGCCCCGGGACTAGCATCTACAATGAGCAGTTCTTC
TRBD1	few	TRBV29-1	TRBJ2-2	CSAGQHGATGELFF	TGCAGCGCGGGACAGCACGGAGCCACCGGGGAGCTGTTTTTT
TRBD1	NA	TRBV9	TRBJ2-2	CASSGLWAGGNTGELFF	TGTGCCAGCAGTGGGCTTTGGGCAGGGGGCAACACCGGGGAGCTGTTTTTT
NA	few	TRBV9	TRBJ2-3	CASSVGGVSKDTQYF	TGTGCCAGCAGCGTCGGCGGGGTGTCAAAGGATACGCAGTATTTT